These T cell receptor beta chains were read from a single sample in a study of blood T cell repertoires in COVID-19. Sequenced by immunoSEQ multiplex PCR; TCRdb stores in-frame clones only, minus some. Of about 140,000 clones listed, 75% to 85% are singletons. Sequences were obtained from peripheral blood. These receptors were collected from an elderly woman with active or convalescent COVID-19. Each CDR3 is given with its conserved first and last residue. Each record gives: clone size, D gene, V gene, J gene, CDR3 protein, CDR3 DNA. A D gene is named only where the DNA matches it firmly. Not every row has a clone size; where given, it reads once, few, many or a size class.

abundance: .; d_gene: .; v_gene: TRBV7-8; j_gene: TRBJ2-1; CDR3aa: CASSLMGSSYNEQFF; CDR3nt: TGTGCCAGCAGCTTAATGGGCAGCTCCTACAATGAGCAGTTCTTC
abundance: once; d_gene: TRBD1; v_gene: TRBV5-6; j_gene: TRBJ2-7; CDR3aa: CASSTPGQPYEQYF; CDR3nt: TGTGCCAGCAGCACACCGGGACAGCCCTACGAGCAGTACTTC
abundance: once; d_gene: TRBD2; v_gene: TRBV3-1/TRBV3-2; j_gene: TRBJ2-3; CDR3aa: CASSRFSGTSTDTQYF; CDR3nt: TGTGCCAGCAGCCGATTTAGCGGGACCAGCACAGATACGCAGTATTTT
abundance: .; d_gene: .; v_gene: TRBV2; j_gene: TRBJ2-7; CDR3aa: CASIGGAYEQYF; CDR3nt: TGTGCCAGCATCGGGGGTGCCTACGAGCAGTACTTC
abundance: .; d_gene: TRBD1; v_gene: TRBV3-1/TRBV3-2; j_gene: TRBJ1-2; CDR3aa: CASSHTGGDGYTF; CDR3nt: TGTGCCAGCAGTCATACAGGGGGCGATGGCTACACCTTC
abundance: .; d_gene: TRBD1; v_gene: TRBV6-1; j_gene: TRBJ2-7; CDR3aa: CASSEPGTVTYEQYF; CDR3nt: TGTGCCAGCAGTGAACCCGGGACAGTGACCTACGAGCAGTACTTC
abundance: .; d_gene: .; v_gene: TRBV28; j_gene: TRBJ1-2; CDR3aa: CASSPDRLARSYTF; CDR3nt: TGTGCCAGCAGTCCTGACAGGTTAGCAAGGAGCTACACCTTC
abundance: few; d_gene: .; v_gene: TRBV19; j_gene: TRBJ1-2; CDR3aa: CASQEGGGLYGYTF; CDR3nt: TGTGCCAGTCAGGAGGGCGGGGGCCTCTATGGCTACACCTTC
abundance: once; d_gene: .; v_gene: TRBV18; j_gene: TRBJ1-1; CDR3aa: CATSEEARTRAEAFF; CDR3nt: TGTGCCACCTCGGAGGAGGCCCGAACAAGGGCTGAAGCTTTCTTT
abundance: .; d_gene: .; v_gene: TRBV5-1; j_gene: TRBJ1-1; CDR3aa: CASSFSWNTEAFF; CDR3nt: TGCGCCAGCAGCTTTAGTTGGAACACTGAAGCTTTCTTT
abundance: .; d_gene: TRBD1; v_gene: TRBV19; j_gene: TRBJ1-3; CDR3aa: CASRLDRGSGNTIYF; CDR3nt: TGTGCCAGTAGACTCGACAGGGGATCTGGAAACACCATATATTTT
abundance: .; d_gene: TRBD1; v_gene: TRBV28; j_gene: TRBJ2-4; CDR3aa: CASSLLGTGRSMGNIQYF; CDR3nt: TGTGCCAGCAGTTTATTGGGGACAGGGAGGTCGATGGGGAACATTCAGTACTTC
abundance: .; d_gene: .; v_gene: TRBV10-2; j_gene: TRBJ1-1; CDR3aa: CASSPWVGGNTEAFF; CDR3nt: TGCGCCAGCAGCCCGTGGGTAGGGGGGAACACTGAAGCTTTCTTT
abundance: .; d_gene: .; v_gene: TRBV28; j_gene: TRBJ1-3; CDR3aa: CASRQVVGNTIYF; CDR3nt: TGTGCCAGCAGACAGGTTGTTGGAAACACCATATATTTT
abundance: few; d_gene: .; v_gene: TRBV3-1/TRBV3-2; j_gene: TRBJ2-1; CDR3aa: CASSPSNGPEQFF; CDR3nt: TGTGCCAGCAGCCCAAGTAATGGGCCTGAGCAGTTCTTC
abundance: .; d_gene: .; v_gene: TRBV7-2; j_gene: TRBJ1-5; CDR3aa: CASSLDFGVNQPQHF; CDR3nt: TGTGCCAGCAGCTTAGATTTCGGGGTTAATCAGCCCCAGCATTTT
abundance: .; d_gene: TRBD2; v_gene: TRBV9; j_gene: TRBJ2-3; CDR3aa: CASSVVASGGAGVYTQYF; CDR3nt: TGTGCCAGCAGCGTAGTTGCTAGCGGGGGGGCGGGAGTGTATACGCAGTATTTT
abundance: .; d_gene: .; v_gene: TRBV12-3/TRBV12-4; j_gene: TRBJ1-5; CDR3aa: CASSYSPNQPQHF; CDR3nt: TGTGCCAGCAGCTACAGCCCCAATCAGCCCCAGCATTTT
abundance: .; d_gene: .; v_gene: TRBV11-3; j_gene: TRBJ2-2; CDR3aa: CASSLDLVTGELFF; CDR3nt: TGTGCCAGCAGCCTAGATCTCGTCACCGGGGAGCTGTTTTTT
abundance: .; d_gene: TRBD1; v_gene: TRBV7-2; j_gene: TRBJ1-5; CDR3aa: CASSGQARDQPQHF; CDR3nt: TGTGCCAGCAGCGGACAGGCTAGGGATCAGCCCCAGCATTTT
abundance: .; d_gene: TRBD1; v_gene: TRBV18; j_gene: TRBJ1-5; CDR3aa: CASSPTTGQGANQPQHF; CDR3nt: TGTGCCAGCTCACCAACTACGGGACAGGGGGCGAATCAGCCCCAGCATTTT
abundance: .; d_gene: .; v_gene: TRBV19; j_gene: TRBJ1-5; CDR3aa: CASNTGKSYSNQPQHF; CDR3nt: TGTGCCAGTAATACAGGGAAATCTTATAGCAATCAGCCCCAGCATTTT
abundance: .; d_gene: TRBD1; v_gene: TRBV5-1; j_gene: TRBJ2-2; CDR3aa: CASSLQGRGTGELFF; CDR3nt: TGCGCCAGCAGCTTACAGGGGCGAGGGACCGGGGAGCTGTTTTTT
abundance: few; d_gene: TRBD1; v_gene: TRBV2; j_gene: TRBJ1-5; CDR3aa: CASSVGQGSNQPQHF; CDR3nt: TGTGCCAGCAGCGTAGGACAGGGTAGCAATCAGCCCCAGCATTTT
abundance: .; d_gene: .; v_gene: TRBV5-1; j_gene: TRBJ2-2; CDR3aa: CASSNKNTGELFF; CDR3nt: TGCGCCAGCAGCAACAAGAACACCGGGGAGCTGTTTTTT
abundance: .; d_gene: TRBD1; v_gene: TRBV19; j_gene: TRBJ1-2; CDR3aa: CASRQGKDLFYGYTF; CDR3nt: TGTGCCAGTAGACAGGGGAAGGATCTCTTCTATGGCTACACCTTC